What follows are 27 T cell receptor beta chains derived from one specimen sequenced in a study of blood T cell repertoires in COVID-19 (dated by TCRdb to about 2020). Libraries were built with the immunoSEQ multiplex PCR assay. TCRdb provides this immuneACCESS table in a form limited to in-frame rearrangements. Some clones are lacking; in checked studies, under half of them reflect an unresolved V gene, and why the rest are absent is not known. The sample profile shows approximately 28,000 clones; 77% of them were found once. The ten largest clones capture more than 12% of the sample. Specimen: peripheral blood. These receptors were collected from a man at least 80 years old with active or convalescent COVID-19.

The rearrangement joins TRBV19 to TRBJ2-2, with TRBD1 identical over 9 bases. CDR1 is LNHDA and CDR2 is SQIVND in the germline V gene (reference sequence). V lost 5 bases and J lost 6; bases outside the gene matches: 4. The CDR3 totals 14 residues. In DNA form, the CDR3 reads TGTGCCAGTAGTTCGCGACAGGGGGCCGGGGAGCTGTTTTTT. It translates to CASSSRQGAGELFF.

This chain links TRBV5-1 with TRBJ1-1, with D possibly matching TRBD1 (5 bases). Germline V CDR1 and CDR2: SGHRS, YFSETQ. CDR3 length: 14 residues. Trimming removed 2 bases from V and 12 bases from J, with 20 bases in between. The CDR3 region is CASSLIRAGGSPFF. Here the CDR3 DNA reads TGCGCCAGCAGCTTAATCCGAGCCGGGGGAAGTCCTTTCTTT.

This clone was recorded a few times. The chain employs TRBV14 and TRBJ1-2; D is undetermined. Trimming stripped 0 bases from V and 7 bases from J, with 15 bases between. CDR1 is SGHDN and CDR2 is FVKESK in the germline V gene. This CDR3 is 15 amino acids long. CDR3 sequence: CASSQDVQRRAGYTF. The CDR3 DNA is TGTGCCAGCAGCCAAGATGTTCAAAGGAGGGCTGGCTACACCTTC.

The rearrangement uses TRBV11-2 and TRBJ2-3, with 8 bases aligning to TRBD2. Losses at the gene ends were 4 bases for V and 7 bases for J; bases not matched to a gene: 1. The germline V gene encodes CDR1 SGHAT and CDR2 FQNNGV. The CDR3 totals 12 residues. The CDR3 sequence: CASSSGGNTQYF. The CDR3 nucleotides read TGTGCCAGCAGCTCGGGGGGGAATACGCAGTATTTT.

The chain's CDR3 is CASSTRGFDSPLHF. CDR3 DNA: TGTGCCAGTAGTACGCGGGGATTTGATTCACCCCTCCACTTT. This sequence joins TRBV19 and TRBJ1-6; D not resolved. The CDR3 extends over 14 amino acids. V dropped 4 bases and J dropped 8 bases, with 12 bases sitting between them. Germline loops: CDR1 LNHDA, CDR2 SQIVND (reference sequence).

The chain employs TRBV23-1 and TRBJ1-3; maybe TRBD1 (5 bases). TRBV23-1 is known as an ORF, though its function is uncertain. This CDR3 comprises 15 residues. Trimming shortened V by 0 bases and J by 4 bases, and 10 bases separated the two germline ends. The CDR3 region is CASSQSNRWGNTIYF. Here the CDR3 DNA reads TGCGCCAGCAGTCAATCGAACAGGTGGGGAAACACCATATATTTT.

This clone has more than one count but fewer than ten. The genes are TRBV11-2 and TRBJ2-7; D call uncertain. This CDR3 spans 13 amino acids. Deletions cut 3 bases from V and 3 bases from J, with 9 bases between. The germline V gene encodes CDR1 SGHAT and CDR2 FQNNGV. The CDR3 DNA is TGTGCCAGCAGCTTCACAGAGTTCTACGAGCAGTACTTC. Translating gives CASSFTEFYEQYF.

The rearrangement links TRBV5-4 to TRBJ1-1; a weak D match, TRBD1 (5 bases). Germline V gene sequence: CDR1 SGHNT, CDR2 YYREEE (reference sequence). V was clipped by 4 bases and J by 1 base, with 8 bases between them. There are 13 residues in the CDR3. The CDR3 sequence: CASSRGQNTEAFF. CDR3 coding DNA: TGTGCCAGCAGCCGTGGACAGAACACTGAAGCTTTCTTT.

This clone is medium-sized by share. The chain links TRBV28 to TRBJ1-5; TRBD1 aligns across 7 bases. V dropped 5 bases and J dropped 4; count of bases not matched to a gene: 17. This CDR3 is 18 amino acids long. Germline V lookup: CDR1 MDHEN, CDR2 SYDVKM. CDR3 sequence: CASSRPATGKRTNQPQHF. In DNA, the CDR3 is TGTGCCAGCAGTCGACCCGCGACAGGGAAAAGGACAAATCAGCCCCAGCATTTT. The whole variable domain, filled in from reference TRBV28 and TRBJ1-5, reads DVKVTQSSRYLVKRTGEKVFLECVQDMDHENMFWYRQDPGLGLRLIYFSYDVKMKEKGDIPEGYSVSREKKERFSLILESASTNQTSMYLCASSRPATGKRTNQPQHFGDGTRLSIL.

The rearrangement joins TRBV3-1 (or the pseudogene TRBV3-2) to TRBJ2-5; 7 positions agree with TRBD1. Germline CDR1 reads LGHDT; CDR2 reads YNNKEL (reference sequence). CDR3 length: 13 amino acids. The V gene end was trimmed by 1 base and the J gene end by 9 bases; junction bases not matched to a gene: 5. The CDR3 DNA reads TGTGCCAGCAGCCAAGCTATGACAGGGCCCCAGTACTTC. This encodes CASSQAMTGPQYF.

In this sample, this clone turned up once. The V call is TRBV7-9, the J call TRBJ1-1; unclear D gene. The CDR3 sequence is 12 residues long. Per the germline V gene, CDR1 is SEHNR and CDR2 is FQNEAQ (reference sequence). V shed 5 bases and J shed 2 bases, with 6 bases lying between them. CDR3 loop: CASSPSNTEAFF. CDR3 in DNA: TGTGCCAGCAGCCCATCAAACACTGAAGCTTTCTTT. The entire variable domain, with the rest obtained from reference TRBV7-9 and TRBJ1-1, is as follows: DTGVSQNPRHKITKRGQNVTFRCDPISEHNRLYWYRQTLGQGPEFLTYFQNEAQLEKSRLLSDRFSAERPKGSFSTLEIQRTEQGDSAMYLCASSPSNTEAFFGQGTRLTVV.

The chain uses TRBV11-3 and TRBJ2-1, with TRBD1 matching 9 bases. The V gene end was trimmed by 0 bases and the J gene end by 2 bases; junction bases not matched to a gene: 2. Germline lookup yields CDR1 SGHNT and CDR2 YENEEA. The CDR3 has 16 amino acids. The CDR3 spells CASSLEGTGTYNEQFF. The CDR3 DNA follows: TGTGCCAGCAGCTTAGAGGGGACAGGGACCTACAATGAGCAGTTCTTC.

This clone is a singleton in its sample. The CDR3 DNA reads as TGTGCCAGCAGGCCGGACCTCAAGGCTTCTAGCCTGGATACGCAGTATTTT. This codes for CASRPDLKASSLDTQYF. The chain recombines TRBV7-8 with TRBJ2-3; TRBD2 might be the D (5 bases). This CDR3 region has 17 residues. Per germline, CDR1 SGHVS and CDR2 FQNEAQ. V lost 6 bases and J 6 bases, leaving 25 bases between the germline ends. The whole variable domain, remainder taken from reference TRBV7-8 and TRBJ2-3, is GAGVSQSPRYKVAKRGQDVALRCDPISGHVSLFWYQQALGQGPEFLTYFQNEAQLDKSGLPSDRFFAERPEGSVSTLKIQRTQQEDSAVYLCASRPDLKASSLDTQYFGPGTRLTVL.

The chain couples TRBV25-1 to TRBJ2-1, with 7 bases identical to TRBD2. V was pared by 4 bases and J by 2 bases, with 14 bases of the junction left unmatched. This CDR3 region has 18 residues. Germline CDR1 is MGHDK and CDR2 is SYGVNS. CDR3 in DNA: TGTGCCAGCAGTGCGGTTTTGGGGGAAGCGGGAACCTACAATGAGCAGTTCTTC. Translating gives CASSAVLGEAGTYNEQFF.

The CDR3 is CASSLGAPQDEQFF. The DNA for the CDR3 is TGTGCCAGCAGTTTAGGGGCCCCCCAGGATGAGCAGTTCTTC. V is TRBV27 and J is TRBJ2-1, with TRBD1 as a possible D gene (5 bases). V was clipped by 2 bases and J by 8 bases, with 13 bases between them. Germline CDR1 reads MNHEY; CDR2 reads SMNVEV (reference sequence). The CDR3 has 14 amino acids.

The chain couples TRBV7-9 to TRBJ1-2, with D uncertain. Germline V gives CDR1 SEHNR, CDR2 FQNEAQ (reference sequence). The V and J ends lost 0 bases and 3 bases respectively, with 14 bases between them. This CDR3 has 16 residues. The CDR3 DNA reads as TGTGCCAGCAGCTTAGCACCCAGGAATACGGACTATGGCTACACCTTC. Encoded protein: CASSLAPRNTDYGYTF.

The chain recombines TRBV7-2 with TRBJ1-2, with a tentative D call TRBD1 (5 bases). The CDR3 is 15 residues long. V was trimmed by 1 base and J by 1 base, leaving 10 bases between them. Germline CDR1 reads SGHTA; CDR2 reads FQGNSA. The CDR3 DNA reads TGTGCCAGCAGCTTAGGACAGCTACTTAACTATGGCTACACCTTC. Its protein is CASSLGQLLNYGYTF.

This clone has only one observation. The CDR3 loop reads CASRQRGGRDTQYF. The CDR3 nucleotides read TGTGCCAGCAGGCAGCGGGGGGGCAGGGATACGCAGTATTTT. The chain combines TRBV2 with TRBJ2-3; 10 nucleotides align to TRBD2. This CDR3 comprises 14 residues. Per the germline V gene, CDR1 is SNHLY and CDR2 is FYNNEI. Trimming cost V 6 bases and J 6 bases; bases outside gene matches: 6.

This chain's CDR3 is CASGPPQLAGTETQYF. Here the CDR3 DNA reads TGTGCTAGTGGCCCCCCACAGCTGGCGGGAACTGAGACCCAGTACTTC. The chain carries TRBV12-5 and TRBJ2-5, with D perhaps TRBD2 (6 bases). Trimming left V 6 bases short and J 5 bases short, with 22 bases between. The CDR3 contains 16 residues. CDR1 and CDR2 from the germline V gene are LGHNT and FRNRAP. Based on the CDR3 plus reference TRBV12-5 and TRBJ2-5, the full variable domain is DARVTQTPRHKVTEMGQEVTMRCQPILGHNTVFWYRQTMMQGLELLAYFRNRAPLDDSGMPKDRFSAEMPDATLATLKIQPSEPRDSAVYFCASGPPQLAGTETQYFGPGTRLLVL.

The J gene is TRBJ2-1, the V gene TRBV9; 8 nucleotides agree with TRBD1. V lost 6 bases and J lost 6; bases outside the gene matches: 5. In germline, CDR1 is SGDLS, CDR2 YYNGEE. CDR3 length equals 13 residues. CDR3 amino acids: CASNRGSSNEQFF. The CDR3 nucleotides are TGTGCCAGCAACAGGGGGAGTAGCAATGAGCAGTTCTTC.

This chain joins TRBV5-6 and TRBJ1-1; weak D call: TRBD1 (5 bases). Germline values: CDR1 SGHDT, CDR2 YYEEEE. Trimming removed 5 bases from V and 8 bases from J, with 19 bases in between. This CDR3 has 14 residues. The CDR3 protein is CASSYARKDKEAFF. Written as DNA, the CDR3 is TGTGCCAGCAGTTACGCCCGAAAGGACAAAGAAGCTTTCTTT.

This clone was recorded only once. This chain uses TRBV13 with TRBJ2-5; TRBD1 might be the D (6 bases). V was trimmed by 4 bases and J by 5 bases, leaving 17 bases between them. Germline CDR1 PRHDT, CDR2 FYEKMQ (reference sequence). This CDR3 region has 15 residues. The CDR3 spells CASSSTGSLAETQYF. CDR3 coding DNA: TGTGCCAGCAGCTCGACAGGTTCCCTTGCGGAGACCCAGTACTTC.

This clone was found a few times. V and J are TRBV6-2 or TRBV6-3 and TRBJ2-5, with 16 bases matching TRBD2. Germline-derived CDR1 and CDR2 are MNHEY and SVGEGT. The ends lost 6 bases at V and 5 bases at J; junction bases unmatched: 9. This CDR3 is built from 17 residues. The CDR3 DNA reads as TGTGCCAGCAGCAAGGGACTAGCGGGAGGGCCGGGGGAGACCCAGTACTTC. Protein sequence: CASSKGLAGGPGETQYF.

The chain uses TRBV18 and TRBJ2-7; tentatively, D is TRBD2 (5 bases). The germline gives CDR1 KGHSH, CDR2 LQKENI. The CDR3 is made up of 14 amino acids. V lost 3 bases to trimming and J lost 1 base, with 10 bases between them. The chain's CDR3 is CASSPTMTSYEQYF. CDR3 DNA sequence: TGTGCCAGCTCACCGACTATGACATCCTACGAGCAGTACTTC.

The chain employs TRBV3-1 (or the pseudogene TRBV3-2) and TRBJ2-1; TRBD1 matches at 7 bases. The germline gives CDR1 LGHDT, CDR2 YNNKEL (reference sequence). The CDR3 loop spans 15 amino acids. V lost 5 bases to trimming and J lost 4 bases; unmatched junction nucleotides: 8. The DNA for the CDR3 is TGTGCCAGCAGCAGACCCGGGACAGCTTACAATGAGCAGTTCTTC. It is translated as CASSRPGTAYNEQFF.

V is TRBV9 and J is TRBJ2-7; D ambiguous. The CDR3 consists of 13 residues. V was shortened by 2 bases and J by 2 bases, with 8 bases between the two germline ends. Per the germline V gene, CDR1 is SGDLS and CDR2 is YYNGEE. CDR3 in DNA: TGTGCCAGCAGCGTTACAGATGCCTACGAGCAGTACTTC. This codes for CASSVTDAYEQYF.

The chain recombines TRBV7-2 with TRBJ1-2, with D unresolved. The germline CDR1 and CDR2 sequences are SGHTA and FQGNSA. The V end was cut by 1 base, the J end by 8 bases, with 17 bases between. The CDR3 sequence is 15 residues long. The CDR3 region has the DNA TGTGCCAGCAGCTTAGGGCCCGGGGAGGAGCGGGGCTACACCTTC. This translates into CASSLGPGEERGYTF.